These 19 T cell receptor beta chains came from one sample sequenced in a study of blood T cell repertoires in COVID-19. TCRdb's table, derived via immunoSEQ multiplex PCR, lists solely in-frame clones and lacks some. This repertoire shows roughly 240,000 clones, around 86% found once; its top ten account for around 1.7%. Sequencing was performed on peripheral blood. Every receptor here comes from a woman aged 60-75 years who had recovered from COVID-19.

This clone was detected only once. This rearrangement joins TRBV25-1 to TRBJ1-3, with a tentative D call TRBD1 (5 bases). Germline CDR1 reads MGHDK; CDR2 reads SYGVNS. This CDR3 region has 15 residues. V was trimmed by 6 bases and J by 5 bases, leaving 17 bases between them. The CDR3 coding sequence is TGTGCCAGCAGAGATACAGGAAGAGCGCGAAACACCATATATTTT. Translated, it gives CASRDTGRARNTIYF.

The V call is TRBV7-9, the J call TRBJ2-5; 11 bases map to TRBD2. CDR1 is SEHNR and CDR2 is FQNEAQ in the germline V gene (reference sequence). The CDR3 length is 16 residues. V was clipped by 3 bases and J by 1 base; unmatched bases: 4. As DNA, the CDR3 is TGTGCCAGCAGCTTGCTAGCGGGGGGCCCCCAAGAGACCCAGTACTTC. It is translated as CASSLLAGGPQETQYF.

The CDR3 DNA reads TGTGCCACCAGCAGAGACTTGGGACAGGGGGTTTACGTGGGCTACGAGCAGTACTTC. Translating gives CATSRDLGQGVYVGYEQYF. The rearrangement uses TRBV15 and TRBJ2-7, with 11 bases lining up with TRBD1. Trimming took 0 bases from V and 3 from J; bases not matched to a gene: 13. CDR3 size: 19 residues. The germline CDR1 and CDR2 sequences are LNHNV and YYDKDF (reference sequence).

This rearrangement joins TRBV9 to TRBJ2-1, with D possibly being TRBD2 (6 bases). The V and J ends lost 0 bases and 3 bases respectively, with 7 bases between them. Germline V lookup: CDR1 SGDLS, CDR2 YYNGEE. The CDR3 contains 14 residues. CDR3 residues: CASSVGGVYNEQFF. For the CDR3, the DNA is TGTGCCAGCAGCGTAGGGGGGGTCTACAATGAGCAGTTCTTC.

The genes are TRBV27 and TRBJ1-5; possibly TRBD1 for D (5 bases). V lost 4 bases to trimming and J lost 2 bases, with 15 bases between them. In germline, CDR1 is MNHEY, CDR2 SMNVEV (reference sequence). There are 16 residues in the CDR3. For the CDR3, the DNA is TGTGCCAGCAGTTCACGCATAGGGGTTGGCAATCAGCCCCAGCATTTT. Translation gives CASSSRIGVGNQPQHF.

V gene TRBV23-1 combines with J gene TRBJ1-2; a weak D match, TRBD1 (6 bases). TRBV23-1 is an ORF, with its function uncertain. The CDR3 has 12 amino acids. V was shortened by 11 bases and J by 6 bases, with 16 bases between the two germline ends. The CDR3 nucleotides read TGCGCCTCAGGGGAAGACAGAGATGGCTACACCTTC. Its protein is CASGEDRDGYTF.

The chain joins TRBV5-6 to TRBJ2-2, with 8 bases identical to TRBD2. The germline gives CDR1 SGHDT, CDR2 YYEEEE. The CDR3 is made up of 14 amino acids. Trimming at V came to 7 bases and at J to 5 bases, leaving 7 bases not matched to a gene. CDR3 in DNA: TGTGCCAGCCTTGCGGGGGGCGCGACCGGGGAGCTGTTTTTT. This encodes CASLAGGATGELFF.

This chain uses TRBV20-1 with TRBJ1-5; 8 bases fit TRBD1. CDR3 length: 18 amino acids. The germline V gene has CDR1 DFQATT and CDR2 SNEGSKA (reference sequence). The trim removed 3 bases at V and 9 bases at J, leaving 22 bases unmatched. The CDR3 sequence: CSASLPQLGTGQGRPQHF. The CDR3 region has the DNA TGCAGTGCTAGTCTCCCACAGCTAGGGACAGGTCAAGGGCGGCCCCAGCATTTT.

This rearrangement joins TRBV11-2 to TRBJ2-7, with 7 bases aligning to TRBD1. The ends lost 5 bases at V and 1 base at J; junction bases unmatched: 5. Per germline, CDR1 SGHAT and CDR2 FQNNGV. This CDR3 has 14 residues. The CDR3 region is CASSPYRGSYEQYF. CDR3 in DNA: TGTGCCAGCAGCCCCTACAGGGGTTCCTACGAGCAGTACTTC. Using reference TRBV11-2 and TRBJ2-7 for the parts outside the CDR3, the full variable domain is EAGVAQSPRYKIIEKRQSVAFWCNPISGHATLYWYQQILGQGPKLLIQFQNNGVVDDSQLPKDRFSAERLKGVDSTLKIQPAKLEDSAVYLCASSPYRGSYEQYFGPGTRLTVT.

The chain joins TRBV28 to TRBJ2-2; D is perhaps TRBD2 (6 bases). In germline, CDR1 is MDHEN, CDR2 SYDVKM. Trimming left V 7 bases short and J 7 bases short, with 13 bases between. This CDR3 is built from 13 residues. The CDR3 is CASIIPGGGELFF. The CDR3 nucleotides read TGTGCCAGCATCATCCCCGGGGGCGGGGAGCTGTTTTTT.

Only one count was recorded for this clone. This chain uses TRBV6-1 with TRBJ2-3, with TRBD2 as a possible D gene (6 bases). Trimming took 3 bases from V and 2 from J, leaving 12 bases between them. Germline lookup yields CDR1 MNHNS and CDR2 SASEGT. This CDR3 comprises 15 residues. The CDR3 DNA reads TGTGCCAGCAGTGACGCGGGGCCTGACACAGATACGCAGTATTTT. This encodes CASSDAGPDTDTQYF.

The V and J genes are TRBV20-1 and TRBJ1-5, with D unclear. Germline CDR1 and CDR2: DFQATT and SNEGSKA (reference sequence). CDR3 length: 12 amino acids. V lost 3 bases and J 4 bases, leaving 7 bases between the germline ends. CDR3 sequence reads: CSASPLNQPQHF. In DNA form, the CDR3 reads TGCAGTGCTAGTCCCCTGAATCAGCCCCAGCATTTT.

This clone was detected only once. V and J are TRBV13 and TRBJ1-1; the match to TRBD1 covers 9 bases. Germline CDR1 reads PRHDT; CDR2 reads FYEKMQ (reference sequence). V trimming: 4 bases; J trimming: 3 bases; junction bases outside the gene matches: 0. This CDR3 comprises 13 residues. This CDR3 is CASSYRGHTEAFF. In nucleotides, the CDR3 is TGTGCCAGCAGCTACAGGGGGCACACTGAAGCTTTCTTT.

The CDR3: CASSQGGARGIGNTIYF. CDR3 DNA sequence: TGCGCCAGCAGCCAAGGAGGCGCGCGGGGAATTGGAAACACCATATATTTT. The chain employs TRBV4-1 and TRBJ1-3; D gene ambiguous. V lost 1 base, J lost 3 bases, and 16 bases lay in between. Looked up from germline, CDR1 is MGHRA and CDR2 is YSYEKL. The CDR3 runs to 17 residues.

The CDR3 sequence: CASSLSATTNEKLFF. CDR3 nucleotides: TGTGCCAGCAGTTTATCGGCCACAACTAATGAAAAACTGTTTTTT. The rearrangement uses TRBV27 and TRBJ1-4; D gene ambiguous. The germline V and J ends were trimmed by 0 bases and 0 bases, with 5 bases remaining between them. The germline V gene encodes CDR1 MNHEY and CDR2 SMNVEV (reference sequence). CDR3 length: 15 residues. The full variable domain, with the rest looked up from reference TRBV27 and TRBJ1-4, is EAQVTQNPRYLITVTGKKLTVTCSQNMNHEYMSWYRQDPGLGLRQIYYSMNVEVTDKGDVPEGYKVSRKEKRNFPLILESPSPNQTSLYFCASSLSATTNEKLFFGSGTQLSVL.

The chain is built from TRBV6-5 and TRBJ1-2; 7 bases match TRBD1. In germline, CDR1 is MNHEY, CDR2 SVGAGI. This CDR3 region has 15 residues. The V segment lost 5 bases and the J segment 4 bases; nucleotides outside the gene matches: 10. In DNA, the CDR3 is TGTGCCAGCAGTCGGCCCGCGGGACAGCTCTATGGCTACACCTTC. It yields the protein CASSRPAGQLYGYTF.

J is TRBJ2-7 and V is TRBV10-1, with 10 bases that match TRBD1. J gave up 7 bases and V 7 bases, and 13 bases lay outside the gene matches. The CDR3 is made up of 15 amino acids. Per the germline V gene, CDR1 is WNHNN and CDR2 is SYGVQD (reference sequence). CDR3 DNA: TGCGCCAGCATAAGGCCGGGACAGGGGCCATCGGAGCAGTACTTC. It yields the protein CASIRPGQGPSEQYF.

CDR3: CASSPSMTGAVNEQFF. The CDR3 DNA follows: TGTGCCAGCAGCCCCTCTATGACAGGGGCTGTAAATGAGCAGTTCTTC. The J gene is TRBJ2-1, the V gene TRBV7-3; 8 positions agree with TRBD1. V lost 5 bases, J lost 7 bases, and 13 bases stayed unmatched. Germline CDR1 and CDR2: SGHTA and FQGTGA. The CDR3 length is 16 residues. The whole variable domain, filled in from reference TRBV7-3 and TRBJ2-1, reads GAGVSQTPSNKVTEKGKYVELRCDPISGHTALYWYRQSLGQGPEFLIYFQGTGAADDSGLPNDRFFAVRPEGSVSTLKIQRTERGDSAVYLCASSPSMTGAVNEQFFGPGTRLTVL.

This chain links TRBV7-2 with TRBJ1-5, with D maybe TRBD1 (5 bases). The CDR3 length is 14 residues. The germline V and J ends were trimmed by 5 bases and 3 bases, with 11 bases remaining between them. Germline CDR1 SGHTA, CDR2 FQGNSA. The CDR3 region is CASSPGTINQPQHF. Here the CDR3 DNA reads TGTGCCAGCAGCCCAGGGACTATCAATCAGCCCCAGCATTTT.